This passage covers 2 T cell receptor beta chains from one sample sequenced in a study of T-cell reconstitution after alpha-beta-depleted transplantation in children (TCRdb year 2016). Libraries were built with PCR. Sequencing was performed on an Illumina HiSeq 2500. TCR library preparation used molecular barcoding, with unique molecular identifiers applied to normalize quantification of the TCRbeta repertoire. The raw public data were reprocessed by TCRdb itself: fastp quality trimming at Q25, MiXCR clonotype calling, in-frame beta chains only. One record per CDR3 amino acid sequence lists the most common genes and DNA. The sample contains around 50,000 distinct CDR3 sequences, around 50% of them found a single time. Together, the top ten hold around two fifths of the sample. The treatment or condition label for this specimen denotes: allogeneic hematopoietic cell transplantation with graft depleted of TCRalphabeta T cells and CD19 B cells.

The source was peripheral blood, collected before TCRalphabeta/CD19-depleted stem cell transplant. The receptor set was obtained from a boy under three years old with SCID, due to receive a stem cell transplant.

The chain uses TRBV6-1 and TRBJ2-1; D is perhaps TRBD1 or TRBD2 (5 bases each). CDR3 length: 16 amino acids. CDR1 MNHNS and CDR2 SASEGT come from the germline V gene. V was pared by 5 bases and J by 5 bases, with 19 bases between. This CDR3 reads CASSQHSGRRDNEQFF. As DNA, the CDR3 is TGTGCCAGCAGTCAACACTCGGGGCGTCGGGACAATGAGCAGTTCTTC.

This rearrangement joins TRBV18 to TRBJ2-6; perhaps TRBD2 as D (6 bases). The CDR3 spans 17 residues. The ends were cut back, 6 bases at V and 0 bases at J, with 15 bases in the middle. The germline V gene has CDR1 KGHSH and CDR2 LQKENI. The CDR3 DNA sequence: TGTGCCAGCTCCCCGGGACTCGGTTACTCTGGGGCCAACGTCCTGACTTTC. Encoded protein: CASSPGLGYSGANVLTF.